This T cell receptor beta chain was profiled in a study of identical twins. As for this clonotype: As yet, its antigen is unknown.

MiXCR, applied by TCRdb to the 5' RACE reads, yields one record per CDR3 protein. This sample has 1.5 million to 2 million distinct CDR3 sequences, with less than 40% found just once. General observations from the study: In cord blood, abundant beta clonotypes had fewer insertions; memory showed no trend. Alpha sequences that were out-of-frame and twin-shared showed an excess of low generation probability.

Between the trimmed V and J ends, which lost 0 bases and 0 bases, there was a span of 12 bases. The CDR3 totals 15 residues. The V gene's germline CDR1 is DFQATT and CDR2 SNEGSKA (reference sequence). This chain joins TRBV20-1 and TRBJ2-7; the D call may be TRBD1 or TRBD2 (5 bases each). The sample was cord blood. The clonotype was recovered from a newborn girl in good health. Here the CDR3 reads CSAREDGTLSYEQYF. The CDR3 DNA sequence: TGCAGTGCTAGAGAGGATGGGACCCTCTCCTACGAGCAGTACTTC.